This T cell receptor (beta chain) derives from a study of vaccination effects on CD4 cells after COVID-19. Using immunoSEQ multiplex PCR, the repertoire was profiled, and TCRdb retains in-frame clones only, with some absent. The table lists some 31,000 clones, 55% to 85% of them singletons. As to this clone: Its antigen remains unknown.

Looked up from germline, CDR1 is SGHVS and CDR2 is FQNEAQ. After removal of 5 bases from V and 5 bases from J, the junction contained 6 bases not matched to a gene. CDR3 length equals 15 residues. Before any sequencing was done, the ViraFEST assay used viral peptide pools to expand antigen-specific CD4+ T cells. Researchers isolated CD4+ T cells once approximately ten days of culture had elapsed. Vaccine recipients lacked prior SARS-CoV-2 infection and had negative nucleocapsid antibodies. On days 3 and 7, fresh IL-2 medium replaced half the medium. The clonotype was recovered from a human donor who received a COVID-19 vaccine. The sample was CD4+ T cells from PBMCs cultured with HCoV-OC43 spike peptides, taken before COVID-19 vaccination. Subset denoted: HCoV-OC43 spike overlapping peptide pool stimulation. V is TRBV7-8 and J is TRBJ1-5, with 10 bases aligning to TRBD1. The CDR3 is CASSRGQGGDQPQHF. The CDR3 DNA is TGTGCCAGCAGCCGAGGACAGGGGGGGGATCAGCCCCAGCATTTT.